The 24 T cell receptor beta chains below come from one sample, sequenced in a study of T cells in Graves' hyperthyroidism and ophthalmopathy. Regions amplified from RNA transcripts were the TCR beta CDR3 regions. RT-PCR in the first round (using the HTBI primer set) targeted the TCR CDR3. Via MiXCR, TCRdb re-called the multiplex PCR reads, giving one row per CDR3 protein. This table holds around 300,000 distinct CDR3 sequences, roughly 15% found once. Sequenced material: blood. These receptors all come from a woman aged 25 to 39 with Graves' hyperthyroidism that later progressed to Graves' ophthalmopathy.

This clonotype was counted at least ten times. The chain has TRBV7-2 and TRBJ2-5; D may correspond to TRBD1 or TRBD2 (5 bases each). Germline assignment: CDR1 SGHTA and CDR2 FQGNSA. The ends were cut back, 3 bases at V and 3 bases at J, with 17 bases in the middle. The CDR3 sequence is 16 residues long. The DNA for the CDR3 is TGTGCCAGCAGCTTCTTGATAACGGTGGGGGAAGAGACCCAGTACTTC. This gives the protein CASSFLITVGEETQYF.

This clonotype came up many times. The chain is built from TRBV27 and TRBJ1-5; a possible D gene is TRBD1 (5 bases). CDR1 is MNHEY and CDR2 is SMNVEV in the germline V gene (reference sequence). The CDR3 spans 14 residues. With 5 bases removed from V and 3 bases from J, the gap between germline ends came to 11 bases. The CDR3 loop reads CASSPRDHNQPQHF. The CDR3 DNA reads as TGTGCCAGCAGTCCCCGGGACCACAATCAGCCCCAGCATTTT.

This clonotype was recorded many times. V usage is TRBV12-3 or TRBV12-4 and J usage is TRBJ2-1, with D possibly matching TRBD2 (6 bases). The CDR3 has 14 residues. Trimming removed 7 bases at V and 1 base at J, with 11 bases between. The chain's CDR3 is CASTRDSSYNEQFF. For the CDR3, the DNA is TGTGCCAGCACCAGGGACTCGTCCTACAATGAGCAGTTCTTC.

The sample holds many counts of this clonotype. The chain combines TRBV6-2 or TRBV6-3 with TRBJ2-7; 14 bases are a match to TRBD2. Germline CDR1 and CDR2: MNHEY and SVGEGT. The CDR3 runs to 21 residues. J was trimmed by 2 bases and V by 2 bases; bases with no gene match: 17. The CDR3 DNA reads TGTGCCAGCAGTTACCCTAGGTTTTTCGGGACTAGCGGGAGTCCCACCTACGAGCAGTACTTC. Translation: CASSYPRFFGTSGSPTYEQYF.

This clonotype appeared a few times. Here the CDR3 DNA reads TGTGCCACCAGGCTATTTGGGATCGAGGACTCCTACGAGCAGTACTTC. It specifies CATRLFGIEDSYEQYF. The rearrangement joins TRBV15 to TRBJ2-7; D remains unclear. Germline loops: CDR1 LNHNV, CDR2 YYDKDF (reference sequence). V lost 6 bases and J lost 0, with 18 bases in between. The CDR3 covers 16 residues.

This clonotype appeared many times. The chain employs TRBV5-1 and TRBJ2-3; no clear D gene. V was trimmed by 4 bases and J by 5 bases, leaving 11 bases between them. The CDR3 has 13 amino acids. The germline V gene has CDR1 SGHRS and CDR2 YFSETQ. CDR3 sequence (DNA): TGCGCCAGCAGCCCCACCATCGTAGATACGCAGTATTTT. This sequence encodes CASSPTIVDTQYF. The complete variable domain, with remaining parts taken from reference TRBV5-1 and TRBJ2-3, reads KAGVTQTPRYLIKTRGQQVTLSCSPISGHRSVSWYQQTPGQGLQFLFEYFSETQRNKGNFPGRFSGRQFSNSRSEMNVSTLELGDSALYLCASSPTIVDTQYFGPGTRLTVL.

A note on this clonotype: A clone one base away is much larger, so this may be a read error. V is TRBV7-2 and J is TRBJ1-5, with D uncertain. The germline gives CDR1 SGHTA, CDR2 FQGNSA. CDR3 length equals 13 residues. The V end lost 5 bases, the J end lost 5 bases, and 10 bases lay between the germline ends. The CDR3, as DNA: TGTGCCAGCAGCCGAGTCGGACATCAGCCCCAGCATTTT. Translating gives CASSRVGHQPQHF.

In its sample, this clonotype was seen a few times. The V call is TRBV19, the J call TRBJ1-4, with a tentative D call TRBD1 (5 bases). Germline V gene sequence: CDR1 LNHDA, CDR2 SQIVND (reference sequence). The ends were cut back, 6 bases at V and 0 bases at J, with 14 bases in the middle. The CDR3 runs 16 residues. Here the CDR3 DNA reads TGTGCCAGTAGGTATAAAGGGACGGCAACTAATGAAAAACTGTTTTTT. Amino acids: CASRYKGTATNEKLFF.

This clonotype came up many times. This chain joins TRBV5-1 and TRBJ2-7; tentative D call: TRBD2 (5 bases). The CDR3 covers 15 residues. Between the trimmed V and J ends, which lost 1 base and 0 bases, there was a span of 11 bases. Germline V lookup: CDR1 SGHRS, CDR2 YFSETQ. CDR3 residues: CASSLQRGSSYEQYF. In DNA form, the CDR3 reads TGCGCCAGCAGCTTGCAGCGCGGGTCCTCCTACGAGCAGTACTTC.

This clonotype came up many times. This sequence joins TRBV7-8 and TRBJ1-6; 8 bases are shared with TRBD1. Germline lookup yields CDR1 SGHVS and CDR2 FQNEAQ. The CDR3 runs 16 residues. J gave up 5 bases and V 6 bases, and 9 bases lay outside the gene matches. CDR3 loop: CASRRDRGSDNSPLHF. As DNA, the CDR3 is TGTGCCAGCAGACGTGACAGGGGTTCGGATAATTCACCCCTCCACTTT.

This chain links TRBV30 with TRBJ1-1; D perhaps matches TRBD1 (6 bases). V was pared by 1 base and J by 7 bases, with 7 bases between. Germline-derived CDR1 and CDR2 are GTSNPN and SVGIG (reference sequence). The CDR3 spans 11 residues. The CDR3 DNA follows: TGTGCCTGGAGTGCAGGGGATGAAGCTTTCTTT. This sequence encodes CAWSAGDEAFF.

This clonotype was seen many times. This chain links TRBV9 with TRBJ2-7, with a possible D match to TRBD2 (7 bases). The V gene's germline CDR1 is SGDLS and CDR2 YYNGEE. This CDR3 contains 15 residues. Trimming took 3 bases from V and 0 from J, leaving 13 bases between them. CDR3 in DNA: TGTGCCAGCAGCGCCCGGGGGGACATCTCCTACGAGCAGTACTTC. It specifies CASSARGDISYEQYF.

This clonotype was seen many times. The chain couples TRBV19 to TRBJ2-1; D unclear. This CDR3 is built from 13 residues. The V gene lost 1 base and the J gene lost 3 bases, with 4 bases spanning the gap. CDR1 is LNHDA and CDR2 is SQIVND in the germline V gene (reference sequence). CDR3 DNA sequence: TGTGCCAGTAGTATAGTGAACTACAATGAGCAGTTCTTC. Its protein product is CASSIVNYNEQFF.

Many counts were recorded for this clonotype. The chain carries TRBV6-1 and TRBJ1-1; possible D gene TRBD1, 5 bases. The V gene's germline CDR1 is MNHNS and CDR2 SASEGT. Trimming left V 8 bases short and J 0 bases short, with 10 bases between. The CDR3 has 13 residues. The CDR3 DNA reads as TGTGCCAGCCTTGGACACTTGAACACTGAAGCTTTCTTT. The encoded protein is CASLGHLNTEAFF.

This chain links TRBV11-3 with TRBJ2-2; no definite D call. Germline V lookup: CDR1 SGHNT, CDR2 YENEEA. Trimming pared 0 bases from V and 7 bases from J, leaving 6 bases between. The CDR3 runs 13 residues. In nucleotides, the CDR3 is TGTGCCAGCAGCTTAGACGTACTCGGGGAGCTGTTTTTT. Translated, it gives CASSLDVLGELFF. Full variable domain (rest looked up from reference TRBV11-3 and TRBJ2-2): EAGVVQSPRYKIIEKKQPVAFWCNPISGHNTLYWYLQNLGQGPELLIRYENEEAVDDSQLPKDRFSAERLKGVDSTLKIQPAELGDSAVYLCASSLDVLGELFFGEGSRLTVL.

This clonotype has a count of ten or more. The chain recombines TRBV20-1 with TRBJ1-4; D is unclear. Trimming removed 7 bases from V and 2 bases from J, with 17 bases in between. Looked up from germline, CDR1 is DFQATT and CDR2 is SNEGSKA (reference sequence). The CDR3 spans 15 residues. The CDR3, as DNA: TGCAGTGTTGGAAAGGGTCGGTCTACTAATGAAAAACTGTTTTTT. Translation gives CSVGKGRSTNEKLFF.

The chain recombines TRBV4-3 with TRBJ2-2; possibly TRBD2 for D (7 bases). Trimming cost V 4 bases and J 3 bases, with 15 bases left between them. Germline V gene lookup returns CDR1 LGHNA and CDR2 YSLEER. The CDR3 totals 16 residues. The CDR3 region has the DNA TGCGCCAGCAGCCCGATGAGGGGGGGGGACACCGGGGAGCTGTTTTTT. Encoded protein: CASSPMRGGDTGELFF.

This sequence joins TRBV29-1 and TRBJ1-1; TRBD1 matches at 8 bases. Germline lookup yields CDR1 SQVTM and CDR2 ANQGSEA. The CDR3 has 14 residues. The J segment lost 4 bases and the V segment lost 3 bases, leaving 7 bases of the junction unmatched. The CDR3 sequence is CSVDVAGGFTEAFF. The CDR3 DNA reads TGCAGCGTTGACGTCGCAGGGGGCTTCACTGAAGCTTTCTTT.

This clonotype was seen ten or more times. The chain recombines TRBV6-1 with TRBJ1-1; the D is unclear. Germline assignment: CDR1 MNHNS and CDR2 SASEGT. V gave up 5 bases and J gave up 0 bases, with 10 bases separating them. This CDR3 spans 14 amino acids. CDR3 nucleotides: TGTGCCAGCAGTTCCGACACAGTGAACACTGAAGCTTTCTTT. Encoded protein: CASSSDTVNTEAFF.

This clonotype has at least ten counts. This sequence joins TRBV5-6 and TRBJ2-5, with a weak D call TRBD2 (5 bases). This CDR3 has 13 amino acids. Trimming removed 4 bases from V and 3 bases from J, with 10 bases in between. The germline CDR1 and CDR2 sequences are SGHDT and YYEEEE. The CDR3 here is CASSPTREETQYF. CDR3 nucleotide sequence: TGTGCCAGCAGCCCCACTAGAGAAGAGACCCAGTACTTC.

This clonotype was counted between two and nine times. V is TRBV20-1 and J is TRBJ2-2, with D possibly matching TRBD2 (6 bases). The CDR3 sequence is 16 residues long. Germline V gene lookup returns CDR1 DFQATT and CDR2 SNEGSKA (reference sequence). Deletions cut 2 bases from V and 4 bases from J, with 17 bases between. CDR3 loop: CSARPQRERATGELFF. The CDR3 nucleotides read TGCAGTGCTAGACCTCAACGGGAGAGGGCCACCGGGGAGCTGTTTTTT.

This clonotype was seen more than once but under ten times. The rearrangement links TRBV5-6 to TRBJ1-5, with TRBD1 identical over 10 bases. Germline V gene sequence: CDR1 SGHDT, CDR2 YYEEEE. V lost 1 base to trimming and J lost 1 base; unmatched junction nucleotides: 11. This CDR3 is 19 amino acids long. The CDR3 reads CASSLTYGTGAGSNQPQHF. The CDR3 DNA reads TGTGCCAGCAGCTTGACCTATGGGACAGGGGCCGGGAGCAATCAGCCCCAGCATTTT.

This clonotype was picked up many times. The V gene is TRBV6-5, the J gene TRBJ2-5; a weak D match, TRBD1 (5 bases). Germline V gene lookup returns CDR1 MNHEY and CDR2 SVGAGI. Trimming cost V 0 bases and J 5 bases, with 13 bases left between them. The length of the CDR3 is 15 residues. The CDR3 sequence is CASSYSTEGGETQYF. The DNA of the CDR3 is TGTGCCAGCAGTTACTCGACAGAAGGTGGGGAGACCCAGTACTTC.

The V call is TRBV7-3, the J call TRBJ2-2, with unresolved D. V was trimmed by 1 base and J by 6 bases, leaving 6 bases between them. CDR3 length: 13 amino acids. CDR1 SGHTA and CDR2 FQGTGA come from the germline V gene. The DNA of the CDR3 is TGTGCCAGCAGCTTAAAGGGCGCCGGGGAGCTGTTTTTT. Protein sequence: CASSLKGAGELFF.